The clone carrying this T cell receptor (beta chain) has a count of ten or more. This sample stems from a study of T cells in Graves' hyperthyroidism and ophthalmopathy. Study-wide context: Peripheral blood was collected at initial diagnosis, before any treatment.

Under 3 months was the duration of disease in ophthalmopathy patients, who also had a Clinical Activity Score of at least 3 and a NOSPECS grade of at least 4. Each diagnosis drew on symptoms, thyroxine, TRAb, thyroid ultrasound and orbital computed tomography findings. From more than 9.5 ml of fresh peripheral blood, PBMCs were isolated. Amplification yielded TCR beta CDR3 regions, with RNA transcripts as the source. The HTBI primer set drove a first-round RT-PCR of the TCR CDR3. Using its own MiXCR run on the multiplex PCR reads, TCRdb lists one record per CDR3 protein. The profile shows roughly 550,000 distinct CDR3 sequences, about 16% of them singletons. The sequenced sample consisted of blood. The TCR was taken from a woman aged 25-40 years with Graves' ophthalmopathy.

CDR3 amino acids: CASSQGLAGEQFF. The CDR3 nucleotides read TGTGCCAGCTCACAAGGCTTGGCCGGTGAGCAGTTCTTC. The chain has TRBV18 and TRBJ2-1; no firm D call. This CDR3 is 13 amino acids long. V lost 4 bases, J lost 9 bases, and 13 bases lay in between. Germline CDR1 KGHSH, CDR2 LQKENI.